This T cell receptor (beta chain) was recorded in a study of T-cell reconstitution after alpha-beta-depleted transplantation in children. General observations from the study: It was surviving recipient T cells and thymic progenitors that gave some patients high TCRbeta diversity at day 60. After one year, T-cell counts and TCRbeta diversity mostly came from new T cells. About two months after transplant, alpha-beta T cells reportedly came from several hundred expanded graft clones.

Notes on this clonotype: What it binds is not known.

Construction of the TCRbeta library involved unique molecular identifiers. MiXCR, run by TCRdb on the PCR reads, gives a single entry per CDR3 protein. The profile shows 250,000 to 300,000 distinct CDR3 sequences, about 9.5% of them singletons. The germline CDR1 and CDR2 sequences are MGHRA and YSYEKL. Trimming removed 4 bases from V and 3 bases from J; junction bases left unmatched: 11. The CDR3 is 18 residues long. The receptor's source is a boy younger than two with acute myeloid leukemia, due to receive a stem cell transplant. Sequenced here: PBMCs, sampled before TCRalphabeta/CD19-depleted stem cell transplant. J is TRBJ2-7 and V is TRBV4-1; the match to TRBD2 covers 14 bases. In nucleotides, the CDR3 is TGCGCCAGCAGCCTGGGACTAGCGGGAGTCCAAAGTTTCTACGAGCAGTACTTC. Protein product: CASSLGLAGVQSFYEQYF.